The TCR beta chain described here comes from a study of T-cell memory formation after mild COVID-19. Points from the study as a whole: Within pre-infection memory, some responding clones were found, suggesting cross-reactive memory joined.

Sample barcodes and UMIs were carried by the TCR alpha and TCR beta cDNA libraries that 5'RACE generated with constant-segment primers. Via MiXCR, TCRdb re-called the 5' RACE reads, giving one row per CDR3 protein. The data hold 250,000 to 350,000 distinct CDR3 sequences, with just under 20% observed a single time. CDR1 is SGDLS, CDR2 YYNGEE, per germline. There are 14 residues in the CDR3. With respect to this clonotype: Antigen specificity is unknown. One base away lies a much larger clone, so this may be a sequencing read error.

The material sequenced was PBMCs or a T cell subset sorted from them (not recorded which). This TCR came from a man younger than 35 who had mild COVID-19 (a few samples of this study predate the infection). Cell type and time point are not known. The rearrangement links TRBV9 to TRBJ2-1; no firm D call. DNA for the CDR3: TGTGCCAGCAGCGTAGACCTCCCAGGTAATGAGAAGTTCTTC. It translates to CASSVDLPGNEKFF.